This T cell receptor (beta chain) was sequenced during a study of shared clonotypes between healthy human individuals. Study summary: Donor ages ranged 18 to 49 years: a couple of women, a few men.

With regard to this clone: Antigen unknown.

All the donors were Caucasian adults who lived in Nashville, Tennessee. Division of CD4+ cells produced a CD45RA+ naive subset and a CD45RA-negative memory subset. The repertoire was sequenced with immunoSEQ multiplex PCR; TCRdb's copy has only in-frame clones and lacks some. Of 150,000 to 200,000 clones listed, about 93% are singletons. Study conclusions and caveats: Relative to memory subsets, naive subsets generally showed larger estimated richness.

Sequencing was carried out using naive CD4+ T cells sorted from blood. As for subset: CD45RA+ positively selected. This TCR was recovered from a woman in her thirties in good health.

The CDR3 coding sequence is TGCGCCAGCAGCTCGGGAGTTGGTGGGGCCAACGTCCTGACTTTC. Protein sequence: CASSSGVGGANVLTF. This chain joins TRBV5-1 and TRBJ2-6; perhaps TRBD2 as D (6 bases). CDR3 length: 15 residues. The V end lost 3 bases, the J end lost 3 bases, and 10 bases lay between the germline ends. Per the germline V gene, CDR1 is SGHRS and CDR2 is YFSETQ.